This TCR beta chain was found in a study of cytomegalovirus exposure and HLA in healthy donors. 60 Vbeta and 13 Jbeta primers were used in PCR. Generated by immunoSEQ multiplex PCR, the TCRdb table keeps only in-frame clones and is missing some. Seen here are about 62,000 clones, approximately 75% observed once, and the top ten hold about 8%. V trimming: 5 bases; J trimming: 11 bases; junction bases outside the gene matches: 11. The CDR3 is 14 amino acids. Germline loops: CDR1 SGHVS, CDR2 FQNEAQ. A word on this clone: The antigen is undetermined.

Study-level points and caveats: The study recorded 164 TCR beta chains that were cytomegalovirus-associated. A highly shared variant cluster was judged a likely technical artifact. Reports indicated that the classifier achieved high specificity and sensitivity in diagnosing cytomegalovirus status. Most of the CMV-associated TCR beta chains (in a later analysis) appeared to be HLA-restricted.

The clonotype originates from a man in his sixties in good health and CMV-seropositive. The source material was PBMCs. This chain joins TRBV7-8 and TRBJ1-5; the match to TRBD1 covers 8 bases. This CDR3 reads CASSPQGAGGSQHF. The DNA of the CDR3 is TGTGCCAGCAGCCCCCAGGGGGCCGGGGGTTCCCAGCATTTT.